A selection of T cell receptor beta chains follows, all from one sample in a study of cytomegalovirus exposure and HLA in healthy donors. The table came from immunoSEQ multiplex PCR; TCRdb's copy has only in-frame clones and leaves some out. This table has 120,000 or so clones, 60% to 85% appearing once. The specimen sequenced was PBMCs. The receptors shown here come from a man aged 30-40 years in good health and CMV-seronegative. Both conserved end residues are trimmed from each CDR3. D genes are given only for firm matches.

>TRBV18|12|NA|TRBJ2-5
ASSPPTRRETQY
>TRBV6-5|13|TRBD2|TRBJ2-2
ASSIAGVSTGELF
>TRBV9|16|TRBD1|TRBJ1-2
ASSVGGGDRGHFGGYT
>TRBV5-4|14|NA|TRBJ2-1
ASSWGAELSYNKQF
>TRBV9|14|NA|TRBJ2-5
ASSVGQQGFQETQY
>TRBV2|12|NA|TRBJ1-5
ASNPGTSNQPKH
>TRBV18|12|NA|TRBJ2-4
ASSPPGVKNIQY
>TRBV29-1|12|TRBD1|TRBJ1-3
SVLATGAGNTIY
>TRBV6-5|12|NA|TRBJ1-3
ASSYASSGNTIY
>TRBV5-4|12|NA|TRBJ1-1
ASSASRVNTEAF
>TRBV11-2|15|NA|TRBJ1-2
ASSLGSIGQRNYGYT
>TRBV28|12|NA|TRBJ1-5
ASSRDMGNQPQH
>TRBV28|14|TRBD1|TRBJ2-1
ASSLEGASSYNEQF
>TRBV7-9|13|TRBD1|TRBJ1-2
ASSHDLGTGHGYT
>TRBV23-1|14|TRBD1|TRBJ2-1
ASSQSPGQCYNEQF
>TRBV23-1|15|TRBD1|TRBJ2-5
ASSQSDDRGLMETQY
>TRBV2|13|NA|TRBJ1-1
ASSEPTGLNTEAF
>TRBV5-6|11|TRBD1|TRBJ1-2
ASRPGQGKSYT
>TRBV25-1|12|NA|TRBJ2-1
ASSDPGTYNEQF
>TRBV9|11|NA|TRBJ2-5
ASSPHLRETQY
>TRBV19|14|NA|TRBJ2-3
ASSMLPNSGTDTQY
>TRBV5-1|12|NA|TRBJ1-1
ASSLASPGAEAF
>TRBV25-1|13|TRBD1|TRBJ2-1
ASSESLGRGNEQF
>TRBV5-1|13|TRBD2|TRBJ2-5
ASSLGLAGQETQY
>TRBV21-1|13|NA|TRBJ1-2
ASSTLTGGAIGYT
>TRBV9|12|NA|TRBJ1-4
ASSVEGVGEKLF
>TRBV6-1|12|TRBD2|TRBJ2-1
ASKGTSGFNEQF
>TRBV19|14|TRBD1|TRBJ1-1
ASSRLRGTANTEAF
>TRBV5-6|11|NA|TRBJ1-5
ASSLQRGQPQH
>TRBV28|11|NA|TRBJ1-2
ASSAGDYYGYT
>TRBV7-9|15|TRBD1|TRBJ1-5
ASSENRDRQSNQPQH
>TRBV20-1|9|NA|TRBJ2-7
SARTGYEQY
>TRBV28|11|NA|TRBJ2-7
ASSLYRAYEQY
>TRBV5-6|12|TRBD1|TRBJ2-5
ASSAGQGAGTQY
>TRBV7-6|16|TRBD2|TRBJ2-5
ASSWTASGRALVETQY
>TRBV5-6|11|TRBD1|TRBJ1-1
ASRRDRGTEAF
>TRBV25-1|11|TRBD2|TRBJ2-5
ASSDWGGETQY
>TRBV29-1|12|TRBD2|TRBJ2-1
SAVSGRLYNEQF
>TRBV18|13|TRBD1|TRBJ1-4
ASSTKTGVTEKLF
>TRBV9|13|NA|TRBJ1-4
ASSVEAGFNEKLF
>TRBV19|13|TRBD1|TRBJ2-3
ASIPSGQGANTQY
>TRBV30|12|NA|TRBJ1-1
AWRTTGLGTEAF
>TRBV5-6|14|TRBD1|TRBJ1-4
ASSWDRGATNEKLF
>TRBV28|10|NA|TRBJ1-5
ASSETEQPQH
>TRBV6-5|13|NA|TRBJ2-2
ASSRRRENTGELF
>TRBV30|15|TRBD2|TRBJ2-7
AWSVPETSGRAREQY
>TRBV28|9|NA|TRBJ1-2
ASSFAGGYT
>TRBV12-5|13|TRBD1|TRBJ1-2
ASGLDRQGLHGYT
>TRBV6-1|12|TRBD1|TRBJ1-3
ASSTRDSGNTIY
>TRBV18|12|NA|TRBJ2-7
ASSLAGNSYEQY